One and the same sample provided the 16 T cell receptor beta chains below, sequenced in a study of CD8 T cells in ankylosing spondylitis. TCRdb called the 5' RACE reads again in MiXCR, with one record for every CDR3 protein. The sample contains roughly 100,000 distinct CDR3 sequences, about 8.3% of which appear only once. The specimen was blood, either unsorted or a sorted T cell fraction (not recorded which). These receptors all come from a male donor with ankylosing spondylitis or in good health (not recorded which).

Of note for this clonotype: At one boundary the junction diverges from the germline segment, which might be a read error. The chain carries TRBV7-9 and TRBJ1-2; D is uncertain. The germline gives CDR1 SEHNR, CDR2 FQNEAQ (reference sequence). This CDR3 has 16 amino acids. The CDR3 loop is CVSSPGVDLSSYGYTF. The CDR3 DNA follows: TGTGTCAGCAGCCCCGGGGTTGACCTCTCGTCCTATGGCTACACCTTC.

This clonotype occurred many times. The chain uses TRBV20-1 and TRBJ2-3; 8 bases are shared with TRBD2. Per the germline V gene, CDR1 is DFQATT and CDR2 is SNEGSKA (reference sequence). This CDR3 comprises 14 residues. With V trimmed by 1 base and J by 0 bases, 0 bases remained unmatched. CDR3: CSARGGGSTDTQYF. The CDR3 nucleotides read TGCAGTGCTAGAGGCGGGGGGAGCACAGATACGCAGTATTTT.

This clonotype was recorded at least ten times. The genes are TRBV5-4 and TRBJ1-1; no clear D gene. Germline values: CDR1 SGHNT, CDR2 YYREEE (reference sequence). CDR3 length: 15 residues. Between the trimmed V and J ends, which lost 4 bases and 0 bases, there was a span of 13 bases. CDR3 loop: CASSGRGAMNTEAFF. In DNA form, the CDR3 reads TGTGCCAGCAGCGGCCGAGGAGCCATGAACACTGAAGCTTTCTTT. The entire variable domain, with the rest obtained from reference TRBV5-4 and TRBJ1-1, is as follows: ETGVTQSPTHLIKTRGQQVTLRCSSQSGHNTVSWYQQALGQGPQFIFQYYREEENGRGNFPPRFSGLQFPNYSSELNVNALELDDSALYLCASSGRGAMNTEAFFGQGTRLTVV.

The chain uses TRBV10-3 and TRBJ2-2; no firm D call. The CDR3 runs to 11 residues. Germline V gives CDR1 ENHRY, CDR2 SYGVKD. The V end was cut by 3 bases, the J end by 7 bases, with 3 bases between. The CDR3: CAISEGGELFF. The DNA of the CDR3 is TGTGCCATCAGTGAAGGCGGGGAGCTGTTTTTT.

This clonotype was seen many times. The chain has TRBV7-2 and TRBJ1-1; D is unclear. CDR1 SGHTA and CDR2 FQGNSA come from the germline V gene. The length of the CDR3 is 15 residues. The germline V and J ends were trimmed by 5 bases and 1 base, with 14 bases remaining between them. The CDR3 here is CASSTQRDKNTEAFF. The DNA for the CDR3 is TGTGCCAGCAGCACCCAGAGAGACAAGAACACTGAAGCTTTCTTT.

On this clonotype itself: One end of the junction does not line up with germline, which may come from a read error. The gene calls are TRBV12-3 or TRBV12-4 and TRBJ2-7; 12 nucleotides match TRBD1. There are 15 residues in the CDR3. The CDR3 is CPSSPTGTGGHEQYF. The CDR3 bases are TGCCCCAGCAGCCCTACCGGGACAGGGGGCCACGAGCAGTACTTC.

This clonotype was seen at least ten times. This chain connects TRBV4-3 to TRBJ2-4; 11 bases fit TRBD2. This CDR3 region has 18 residues. Germline values: CDR1 LGHNA, CDR2 YSLEER. V shed 3 bases, J shed 2 bases, and the junction held 9 bases outside the gene matches. CDR3 bases: TGCGCCAGCAGCCATGGACTAGCGGGTCGGTCGACCAAAAACATTCAGTACTTC. Encoded protein: CASSHGLAGRSTKNIQYF.

The sample holds many counts of this clonotype. The rearrangement links TRBV11-1 to TRBJ2-1; TRBD2 matches at 12 bases. With 5 bases clipped from V and 7 bases from J, the junction kept 15 bases outside the gene matches. The CDR3 is 18 amino acids. CDR1 is SGHAT, CDR2 FQDESV, per germline (reference sequence). Written as DNA, the CDR3 is TGTGCCAGCAGCCTAGACTCTAGCGGGAGGGGACTCCGAAATGAGCAGTTCTTC. It yields the protein CASSLDSSGRGLRNEQFF.

In its sample, this clonotype was seen many times. This chain uses TRBV10-3 with TRBJ2-7, with 10 positions matching TRBD2. The V segment lost 5 bases and the J segment 7 bases; nucleotides outside the gene matches: 11. The CDR3 loop spans 15 amino acids. Germline V gene sequence: CDR1 ENHRY, CDR2 SYGVKD. This CDR3 reads CAISSQSSGGGEQYF. The CDR3 DNA reads as TGTGCCATCAGTTCGCAATCTAGCGGGGGTGGTGAGCAGTACTTC.

This clonotype was seen at least ten times. This rearrangement joins TRBV12-3 or TRBV12-4 to TRBJ2-7; 8 bases line up with TRBD1. The ends lost 6 bases at V and 5 bases at J; junction bases unmatched: 9. CDR3 length: 14 residues. CDR3 in DNA: TGTGCCAGCAGAGTACAGGGGGGAACTAACGAGCAGTACTTC. This codes for CASRVQGGTNEQYF.

The sample holds many counts of this clonotype. This chain links TRBV12-3 or TRBV12-4 with TRBJ2-3; D is unclear. V dropped 5 bases and J dropped 0 bases, with 18 bases sitting between them. The CDR3 contains 17 residues. CDR3 residues: CASSPTTVSLSTDTQYF. The CDR3 DNA reads TGTGCCAGCAGTCCAACAACGGTCTCCCTTAGCACAGATACGCAGTATTTT.

There are many counts of this clonotype. The CDR3 loop is CSGSPGLVITDTQYF. CDR3 coding DNA: TGCAGTGGGTCGCCGGGACTAGTGATCACAGATACGCAGTATTTT. The rearrangement uses TRBV20-1 and TRBJ2-3, with 8 bases that match TRBD2. This CDR3 has 15 residues. Germline V gene data show CDR1 as DFQATT and CDR2 as SNEGSKA (reference sequence). The V segment lost 7 bases and the J segment 2 bases; nucleotides outside the gene matches: 11.

This clonotype was seen ten or more times. J is TRBJ2-1 and V is TRBV7-7; D is unclear. There are 15 residues in the CDR3. Germline V gives CDR1 SSHAT, CDR2 FNYEAQ (reference sequence). Trimming left V 4 bases short and J 4 bases short, with 14 bases between. Written as DNA, the CDR3 is TGTGCCAGCAGCTCCACTGTAGGTCAATACAATGAGCAGTTCTTC. This translates into CASSSTVGQYNEQFF.

This clonotype occurred many times. The chain has TRBV6-1 and TRBJ1-2; 7 nucleotides match TRBD1. V was pared by 0 bases and J by 5 bases, with 6 bases of the junction left unmatched. Germline loops: CDR1 MNHNS, CDR2 SASEGT. The CDR3 runs to 15 residues. The DNA of the CDR3 is TGTGCCAGCAGTGAAGCGACAGGGAGACCGTATGGCTACACCTTC. It encodes CASSEATGRPYGYTF.

This rearrangement joins TRBV11-2 to TRBJ2-7, with D perhaps assigned TRBD1 or TRBD2 (6 bases each). Per germline, CDR1 SGHAT and CDR2 FQNNGV. The CDR3 extends over 15 amino acids. Trimming removed 6 bases from V and 3 bases from J, with 18 bases in between. In DNA, the CDR3 is TGTGCCAGCAGTCACATGCGGGACACCGTCTACGAGCAGTACTTC. Amino acid sequence: CASSHMRDTVYEQYF.

The chain links TRBV20-1 to TRBJ2-5, with TRBD1 identical over 8 bases. Unmatched junction bases numbered 8, after V lost 6 bases and J lost 2 bases. Germline assignment: CDR1 DFQATT and CDR2 SNEGSKA (reference sequence). The CDR3 consists of 14 residues. CDR3 region: CSAMKGQEQETQYF. The CDR3 nucleotides read TGCAGTGCCATGAAGGGACAGGAACAAGAGACCCAGTACTTC.